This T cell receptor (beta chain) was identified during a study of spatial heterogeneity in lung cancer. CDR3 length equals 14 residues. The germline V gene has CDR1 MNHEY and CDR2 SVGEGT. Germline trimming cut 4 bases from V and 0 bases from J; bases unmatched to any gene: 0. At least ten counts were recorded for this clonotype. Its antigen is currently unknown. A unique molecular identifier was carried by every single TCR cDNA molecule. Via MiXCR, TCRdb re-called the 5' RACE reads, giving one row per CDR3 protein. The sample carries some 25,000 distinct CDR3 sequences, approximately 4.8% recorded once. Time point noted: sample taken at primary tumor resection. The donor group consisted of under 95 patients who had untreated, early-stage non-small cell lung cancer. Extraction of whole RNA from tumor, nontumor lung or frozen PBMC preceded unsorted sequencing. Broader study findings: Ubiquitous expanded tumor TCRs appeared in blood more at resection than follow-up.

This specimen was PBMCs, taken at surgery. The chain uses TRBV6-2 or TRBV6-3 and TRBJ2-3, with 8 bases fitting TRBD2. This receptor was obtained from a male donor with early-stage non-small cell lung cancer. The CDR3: CASSSGGSTDTQYF. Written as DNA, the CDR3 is TGTGCCAGCAGTTCGGGAGGGAGCACAGATACGCAGTATTTT.